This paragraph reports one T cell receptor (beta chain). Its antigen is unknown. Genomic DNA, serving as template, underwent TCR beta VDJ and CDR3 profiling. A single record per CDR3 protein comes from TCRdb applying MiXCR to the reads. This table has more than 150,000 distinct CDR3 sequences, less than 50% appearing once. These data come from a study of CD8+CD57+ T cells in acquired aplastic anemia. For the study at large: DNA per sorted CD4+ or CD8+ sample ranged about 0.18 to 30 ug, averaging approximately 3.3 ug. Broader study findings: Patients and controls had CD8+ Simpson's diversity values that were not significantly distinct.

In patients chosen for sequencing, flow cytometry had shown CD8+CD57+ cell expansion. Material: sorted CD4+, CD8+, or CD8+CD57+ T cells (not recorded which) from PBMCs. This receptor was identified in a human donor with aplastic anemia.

DNA for the CDR3: TGTGCCAGCAGCTTAGTAGCGTACGGGGCCAACGTCCTGACTTTC. It encodes CASSLVAYGANVLTF. This chain uses TRBV11-2 with TRBJ2-6, with D tentatively TRBD2 (5 bases). Trimming left V 1 base short and J 4 bases short, with 8 bases between. This CDR3 is 15 amino acids long. From germline, CDR1 is SGHAT and CDR2 FQNNGV.